What follows is one TCR beta chain and its context. Antigen unknown. The CDR3 length is 13 residues. The germline V gene has CDR1 SQVTM and CDR2 ANQGSEA. Between the trimmed V and J ends, which lost 2 bases and 1 base, there was a span of 7 bases. The sample originates from a study of cytomegalovirus exposure and HLA in healthy donors. Study at large: Earlier results showed 120 million or so unique TCR beta sequences derived from roughly 200 million T cells. Whole-study results and caveats: There were under 200 TCR beta chains listed as cytomegalovirus-associated. According to reports, the classifier identified cytomegalovirus status with high specificity and sensitivity.

The PCR employed 60 Vbeta primers together with 13 Jbeta primers. The repertoire was sequenced with immunoSEQ multiplex PCR; TCRdb's copy has only in-frame clones and lacks some. The sample holds roughly 130,000 clones, just under 80% seen once. The V gene is TRBV29-1, the J gene TRBJ2-3; D uncertain. The sequencing input was PBMCs. This receptor was obtained from a man aged 25 to 40 in good health and CMV-seronegative. CDR3: CSVETSGTDTQYF. In DNA form, the CDR3 reads TGCAGCGTTGAAACTTCGGGCACAGATACGCAGTATTTT.